Shown below are 13 T cell receptor beta chains from a single sample sequenced in a study of blood T cell repertoires in COVID-19. The table came from immunoSEQ multiplex PCR; TCRdb's copy has only in-frame clones and leaves some out. The sample holds roughly 410,000 clones, around 90% seen once. Sequencing used peripheral blood. These receptors were collected from a man aged 35 to 55 with acute or convalescent COVID-19.

The chain employs TRBV11-3 and TRBJ2-5, with D possibly being TRBD1 (6 bases). CDR3 length: 15 amino acids. Germline V gives CDR1 SGHNT, CDR2 YENEEA. Trimming shortened V by 5 bases and J by 2 bases, and 15 bases separated the two germline ends. CDR3 nucleotides: TGTGCCAGCAGCCACCGGGACACAGGGCAAGAGACCCAGTACTTC. It translates to CASSHRDTGQETQYF.

In DNA, the CDR3 is TGTGCCAGCAGCTTCGGGATGAACACTGAAGCTTTCTTT. This sequence encodes CASSFGMNTEAFF. The chain recombines TRBV5-8 with TRBJ1-1; no reliable D call. The CDR3 length is 13 residues. Trimming shortened V by 2 bases and J by 0 bases, and 5 bases separated the two germline ends. Germline V gives CDR1 SGHTS, CDR2 YDEGEE.

The rearrangement joins TRBV5-4 to TRBJ2-1, with 15 bases that match TRBD2. The CDR3 runs 18 residues. Germline-derived CDR1 and CDR2 are SGHNT and YYREEE (reference sequence). With V trimmed by 4 bases and J by 9 bases, 14 bases remained unmatched. CDR3 nucleotide sequence: TGTGCCAGCAGCCTCTGGACTAGCGGGAGGGCCGAGGCCGTTGAGCAGTTCTTC. It is translated as CASSLWTSGRAEAVEQFF.

The rearrangement links TRBV19 to TRBJ2-7; 9 bases agree with TRBD1. This CDR3 is 14 amino acids long. The junction had 6 bases not matched to a gene; V was cut back by 3 bases and J by 6 bases. CDR1 and CDR2 from the germline V gene are LNHDA and SQIVND (reference sequence). This CDR3 is CASSMGQGVSEQYF. The CDR3 nucleotides read TGTGCCAGTAGTATGGGACAGGGAGTCAGCGAGCAGTACTTC.

J is TRBJ2-7 and V is TRBV2; D is uncertain. Germline V gene lookup returns CDR1 SNHLY and CDR2 FYNNEI. The CDR3 is made up of 13 amino acids. The ends were cut back, 1 base at V and 7 bases at J, with 11 bases in the middle. The CDR3 reads CASSEVRNGEQYF. The CDR3 DNA is TGTGCCAGCAGTGAAGTCAGGAATGGGGAGCAGTACTTC.

The chain recombines TRBV7-6 with TRBJ2-1, with 12 bases matching TRBD2. Germline CDR1 reads SGHVS; CDR2 reads FNYEAQ. With 1 base clipped from V and 6 bases from J, the junction kept 1 base outside the gene matches. This CDR3 has 15 amino acids. CDR3 sequence (DNA): TGTGCCAGCAGCTTAGAACTAGCGGGGGGCAATGAGCAGTTCTTC. Translation gives CASSLELAGGNEQFF.

The chain carries TRBV11-2 and TRBJ2-1; D gene unclear. This CDR3 region has 15 residues. Germline V gene lookup returns CDR1 SGHAT and CDR2 FQNNGV. V lost 0 bases and J 3 bases, leaving 9 bases between the germline ends. CDR3 region: CASSLDWADYNEQFF. The CDR3 DNA reads TGTGCCAGCAGCTTAGATTGGGCAGACTACAATGAGCAGTTCTTC.

This chain links TRBV3-1 (or the pseudogene TRBV3-2) with TRBJ2-7, with D possibly matching TRBD2 (6 bases). Germline assignment: CDR1 LGHDT and CDR2 YNNKEL (reference sequence). V was shortened by 4 bases and J by 7 bases, with 17 bases between the two germline ends. CDR3 length: 14 amino acids. As DNA, the CDR3 is TGTGCCAGCAGCCTTAGCGGAATTAAGGGGGAGCAGTACTTC. This gives the protein CASSLSGIKGEQYF.

The chain has TRBV6-5 and TRBJ1-1; no firm D call. The CDR3 runs 12 residues. V was clipped by 6 bases and J by 1 base, with 6 bases between them. Germline-derived CDR1 and CDR2 are MNHEY and SVGAGI. CDR3 residues: CASRQTNTEAFF. DNA for the CDR3: TGTGCCAGCAGACAGACGAACACTGAAGCTTTCTTT.

This chain uses TRBV6-5 with TRBJ2-7; unclear D gene. Between the trimmed V and J ends, which lost 10 bases and 3 bases, there was a span of 19 bases. The CDR3 spans 14 residues. The germline V gene has CDR1 MNHEY and CDR2 SVGAGI. The CDR3 region is CATKPDFGCYEQYF. The CDR3 DNA follows: TGTGCCACAAAGCCTGACTTTGGGTGCTACGAGCAGTACTTC.

The J gene is TRBJ2-5, the V gene TRBV4-1; 8 bases line up with TRBD1. This CDR3 is built from 15 residues. Looked up from germline, CDR1 is MGHRA and CDR2 is YSYEKL. V gave up 4 bases and J gave up 1 base; unmatched junction bases: 5. The CDR3 loop is CASSLSDRVQETQYF. As DNA, the CDR3 is TGCGCCAGCAGCCTATCGGACAGGGTCCAAGAGACCCAGTACTTC.

As to this clone: This sample also contains other DNA sequences that code for the same CDR3. V is TRBV6-1 and J is TRBJ1-3; D is unresolved. Germline CDR1 is MNHNS and CDR2 is SASEGT. The V gene lost 3 bases and the J gene lost 0 bases, with 9 bases spanning the gap. The CDR3 is 15 amino acids. CDR3 amino acids: CASSELGPSGNTIYF. The CDR3 DNA is TGTGCCAGCAGTGAGCTAGGTCCCTCTGGAAACACCATATATTTT.

This clone has just one count. It may be a read error: a sequence one base away is much more abundant. This chain uses TRBV6-2 or TRBV6-3 with TRBJ2-2; 9 bases fit TRBD2. With 5 bases clipped from V and 3 bases from J, the junction kept 7 bases outside the gene matches. This CDR3 region has 16 residues. The germline V gene has CDR1 MNHEY and CDR2 SVGEGT. The CDR3 nucleotides are TGTGCCAGCAGTATTAACGCGGGGGGGGACACCGGGGAGCTGTTTTTT. Translating it yields CASSINAGGDTGELFF.